Shown below are 24 T cell receptor beta chains from a single sample sequenced in a study of T-cell memory formation after mild COVID-19 listed by TCRdb under 2021. The library was generated by 5' RACE. The instrument given in TCRdb is Illumina NovaSeq 6000. The public reads were quality trimmed at Q25 with fastp and then assembled into clones with MiXCR by TCRdb, keeping productive beta chains. When rows share a CDR3 protein, they turn into one entry using the most common DNA and genes. The sample has 550,000 to 700,000 distinct CDR3 sequences on record, approximately 15% of them singletons. The ten largest clones add up to 8.1% of the sample. Sequencing used PBMCs or a T cell subset sorted from them (not recorded which). All receptors derive from an adult woman who had mild COVID-19 (a few samples of this study predate the infection). The sample titles of this study are shuffled in the database, so cell type and time point are left out; the donor was told from shared clones.

The chain joins TRBV5-1 to TRBJ2-7; TRBD1 matches at 7 bases. The CDR3 contains 16 residues. Looked up from germline, CDR1 is SGHRS and CDR2 is YFSETQ. The junction had 6 bases not matched to a gene; V was cut back by 0 bases and J by 0 bases. The CDR3 sequence is CASSLEFDRDSYEQYF. CDR3 DNA: TGCGCCAGCAGCTTGGAGTTCGACAGGGACTCCTACGAGCAGTACTTC.

This chain joins TRBV2 and TRBJ1-2; TRBD1 aligns across 7 bases. Trimming at V came to 7 bases and at J to 2 bases, leaving 4 bases not matched to a gene. CDR1 is SNHLY, CDR2 FYNNEI, per germline. The CDR3 has 13 residues. CDR3 region: CASTGQLNYGYTF. The CDR3 DNA reads as TGTGCCAGCACGGGACAGTTGAACTATGGCTACACCTTC.

This clonotype was counted a few times. J is TRBJ1-1 and V is TRBV7-3; tentative D call: TRBD1 (5 bases). The CDR3 consists of 14 residues. Trimming removed 8 bases at V and 1 base at J, with 14 bases between. From germline, CDR1 is SGHTA and CDR2 FQGTGA. The CDR3 spells CASRPGTENTEAFF. The CDR3 coding sequence is TGTGCCAGCCGACCTGGGACGGAGAACACTGAAGCTTTCTTT.

This chain connects TRBV19 to TRBJ2-5; the D is unclear. The CDR3 length is 15 residues. CDR1 and CDR2 (germline): LNHDA, SQIVND (reference sequence). Trimming removed 0 bases at V and 2 bases at J, with 10 bases between. The CDR3 bases are TGTGCCAGTAGTATAGATCTGGGATGGCAAGAGACCCAGTACTTC. Protein: CASSIDLGWQETQYF.

This clonotype appeared a few times. The J gene is TRBJ2-1, the V gene TRBV7-8; a weak D match, TRBD1 (6 bases). V was clipped by 0 bases and J by 0 bases, with 15 bases between them. The germline gives CDR1 SGHVS, CDR2 FQNEAQ. The CDR3 consists of 18 residues. The CDR3 here is CASSLAVGQGSSYNEQFF. CDR3 in DNA: TGTGCCAGCAGCTTAGCCGTTGGTCAGGGGAGCTCCTACAATGAGCAGTTCTTC.

This clonotype was counted at least ten times. The rearrangement links TRBV25-1 to TRBJ1-4; the D is unclear. Trimming shortened V by 2 bases and J by 5 bases, and 15 bases separated the two germline ends. The CDR3 consists of 16 residues. The germline V gene encodes CDR1 MGHDK and CDR2 SYGVNS. CDR3 nucleotide sequence: TGTGCCAGCAGTGAACGAGAAAGGGAGGGAAATGAAAAACTGTTTTTT. Residues: CASSEREREGNEKLFF.

The chain couples TRBV30 to TRBJ2-2; the D gene is possibly TRBD2 (6 bases). The V end was cut by 5 bases, the J end by 5 bases, with 21 bases between. From germline, CDR1 is GTSNPN and CDR2 SVGIG (reference sequence). This CDR3 region has 16 residues. CDR3 nucleotides: TGTGCCTGGGAGTGGGGCCGGGGGTCGAGGACCGGGGAGCTGTTTTTT. It translates to CAWEWGRGSRTGELFF.

To note about this clonotype: This may arise from a read error, as a much more abundant clone is one base away. Without the conserved terminal phenylalanine or tryptophan, this CDR3 likely stems from a read error. V and J are TRBV12-3 or TRBV12-4 and TRBJ1-2, with 10 bases that match TRBD1. The CDR3 is 14 amino acids. With 3 bases clipped from V and 8 bases from J, the junction kept 6 bases outside the gene matches. CDR3 sequence reads: CASSFGQGVNGYTL. The CDR3 bases are TGTGCCAGCAGTTTTGGACAGGGGGTAAACGGCTACACCTTA.

The gene calls are TRBV12-3 or TRBV12-4 and TRBJ1-5; D is unclear. The CDR3 sequence is 18 residues long. V was cut by 2 bases and J by 4 bases, with 21 bases left in between. CDR3: CASSLSPLRVVENQPQHF. DNA for the CDR3: TGTGCCAGCAGTTTAAGCCCCTTAAGGGTAGTAGAGAATCAGCCCCAGCATTTT.

V is TRBV4-1 and J is TRBJ1-5; no clear D gene. V was cut by 0 bases and J by 4 bases, with 10 bases left in between. Per the germline V gene, CDR1 is MGHRA and CDR2 is YSYEKL. This CDR3 spans 15 amino acids. The CDR3 sequence: CASSQDGQPNQPQHF. The CDR3 bases are TGCGCCAGCAGCCAAGATGGCCAGCCTAATCAGCCCCAGCATTTT.

The chain recombines TRBV9 with TRBJ1-6; 9 bases map to TRBD1. V shed 5 bases and J 5 bases; nucleotides not matched to a gene: 8. The CDR3 covers 16 residues. CDR1 is SGDLS, CDR2 YYNGEE, per germline. For the CDR3, the DNA is TGTGCCAGCAGTCGTAGAGGGGACAGGGATAATTCACCCCTCCACTTT. As protein: CASSRRGDRDNSPLHF.

This clonotype was picked up a small number of times. The rearrangement uses TRBV20-1 and TRBJ2-7; TRBD2 matches 8 bases. The CDR3 length is 13 residues. V trimming: 3 bases; J trimming: 6 bases; junction bases outside the gene matches: 7. The germline CDR1 and CDR2 sequences are DFQATT and SNEGSKA (reference sequence). The CDR3 sequence is CSASGRASSEQYF. The CDR3, as DNA: TGCAGTGCTAGCGGGAGGGCCTCTAGCGAGCAGTACTTC.

The CDR3 coding sequence is TGTGCCAGCAGCCCTGCGGCCTTGGGGAATGAGCAGTTCTTC. Translated, it gives CASSPAALGNEQFF. V and J are TRBV7-2 and TRBJ2-1; D unresolved. This CDR3 has 14 residues. V gave up 5 bases and J gave up 7 bases, with 15 bases separating them. CDR1 and CDR2 from the germline V gene are SGHTA and FQGNSA. The full variable domain, rest sourced from reference TRBV7-2 and TRBJ2-1, is GAGVSQSPSNKVTEKGKDVELRCDPISGHTALYWYRQSLGQGLEFLIYFQGNSAPDKSGLPSDRFSAERTGGSVSTLTIQRTQQEDSAVYLCASSPAALGNEQFFGPGTRLTVL.

The chain has TRBV24-1 and TRBJ2-2; 10 bases map to TRBD1. Looked up from germline, CDR1 is KGHDR and CDR2 is SFDVKD. V lost 2 bases and J lost 5; bases outside the gene matches: 7. The CDR3 loop spans 17 amino acids. CDR3 loop: CATSDSPGQGITGELFF. The CDR3 DNA is TGTGCCACCAGTGATTCTCCGGGACAGGGGATAACCGGGGAGCTGTTTTTT.

In its sample, this clonotype was seen a few times. The V call is TRBV7-6, the J call TRBJ2-2, with 15 nucleotides matching TRBD2. Germline CDR1 and CDR2: SGHVS and FNYEAQ. V lost 7 bases to trimming and J lost 7 bases; unmatched junction nucleotides: 7. The CDR3 has 16 amino acids. CDR3 residues: CASTGTSGRRVGELFF. CDR3 in DNA: TGTGCCAGCACTGGGACTAGCGGGAGGCGGGTCGGGGAGCTGTTTTTT.

This clonotype appeared a few times. V gene TRBV9 combines with J gene TRBJ2-1; D unresolved. Germline V lookup: CDR1 SGDLS, CDR2 YYNGEE. The CDR3 sequence is 14 residues long. Trimming took off 4 bases at V and 6 bases at J, with 14 bases between the two ends. CDR3: CASSPPWIPNEQFF. CDR3 nucleotides: TGTGCCAGCAGCCCCCCCTGGATCCCCAATGAGCAGTTCTTC.

The rearrangement joins TRBV11-2 to TRBJ2-3; the match to TRBD2 covers 8 bases. J was trimmed by 6 bases and V by 5 bases; bases with no gene match: 22. This CDR3 has 19 amino acids. The germline V gene has CDR1 SGHAT and CDR2 FQNNGV. The CDR3, as DNA: TGTGCCAGCAGCCTCCTTTCCGACTTGACAGCGGGAGTCAGGGATACGCAGTATTTT. This encodes CASSLLSDLTAGVRDTQYF.

This clonotype has just a few counts. The rearrangement joins TRBV7-2 to TRBJ2-3, with 10 nucleotides matching TRBD2. The CDR3 has 16 residues. J gave up 1 base and V 5 bases, and 6 bases lay outside the gene matches. Germline CDR1 and CDR2: SGHTA and FQGNSA. The CDR3 region is CASSAASGGRTDTQYF. The CDR3 DNA follows: TGTGCCAGCAGCGCTGCTAGCGGGGGACGCACAGATACGCAGTATTTT. The full variable domain, in which reference TRBV7-2 and TRBJ2-3 provide the parts outside the CDR3, is GAGVSQSPSNKVTEKGKDVELRCDPISGHTALYWYRQSLGQGLEFLIYFQGNSAPDKSGLPSDRFSAERTGGSVSTLTIQRTQQEDSAVYLCASSAASGGRTDTQYFGPGTRLTVL.

Of note for this clonotype: A much larger clone differs by one base, so this may be a read error. The chain is built from TRBV11-2 and TRBJ2-6, with D hard to call. Germline V gene data show CDR1 as SGHAT and CDR2 as FQNNGV. This CDR3 is 14 amino acids long. Trimming removed 5 bases from V and 0 bases from J, with 5 bases in between. This chain's CDR3 is CASSTPSGANVLTF. The DNA for the CDR3 is TGTGCCAGCAGCACCCCCTCTGGGGCCAACGTCCTGACTTTC.

The chain uses TRBV7-6 and TRBJ2-1; the D gene is possibly TRBD1 (6 bases). The CDR3 sequence is 15 residues long. V lost 6 bases and J lost 6, with 18 bases in between. CDR1 SGHVS and CDR2 FNYEAQ come from the germline V gene. As DNA, the CDR3 is TGTGCCAGCAGTATCCTCGCGGGCAGGGGCAATGAGCAGTTCTTC. It specifies CASSILAGRGNEQFF.

This clonotype was counted only a few times. V and J are TRBV2 and TRBJ2-3, with TRBD2 identical over 7 bases. Germline CDR1 and CDR2: SNHLY and FYNNEI. The CDR3 contains 16 residues. J lost 5 bases, V lost 3 bases, and 11 bases had no gene match. The CDR3 spells CASSDISGWGRDTQYF. The CDR3 region has the DNA TGTGCCAGCAGTGATATTAGCGGGTGGGGGAGAGATACGCAGTATTTT.

In its sample, this clonotype was seen a few times. V is TRBV28 and J is TRBJ2-7; D is undetermined. CDR1 and CDR2 (germline): MDHEN, SYDVKM. CDR3 length equals 11 residues. Trimming shortened V by 5 bases and J by 7 bases, and 9 bases separated the two germline ends. CDR3 amino acids: CASSTTREQYF. CDR3 sequence (DNA): TGTGCCAGCAGTACAACACGGGAGCAGTACTTC.

This clonotype was picked up a small number of times. V usage is TRBV9 and J usage is TRBJ2-1; 12 nucleotides line up with TRBD2. Germline assignment: CDR1 SGDLS and CDR2 YYNGEE. This CDR3 spans 15 amino acids. The junction had 4 bases not matched to a gene; V was cut back by 4 bases and J by 5 bases. In DNA, the CDR3 is TGTGCCAGCAGCCTAGCGGGGGGGCGGAACAATGAGCAGTTCTTC. Translated: CASSLAGGRNNEQFF.

This clonotype was counted only a few times. The chain employs TRBV4-2 and TRBJ2-7; D is uncertain. The CDR3 sequence is 15 residues long. The V end lost 0 bases, the J end lost 0 bases, and 9 bases lay between the germline ends. Per the germline V gene, CDR1 is LGHNA and CDR2 is YNFKEQ. The CDR3 DNA is TGTGCCAGCAGCCAAGAGACTTTCGGCTCCTACGAGCAGTACTTC. Its translation: CASSQETFGSYEQYF.